Below are 6 T cell receptor beta chains sequenced from a single sample in a study of blood T cells in healthy people across ages. Primers used in a second PCR of about 7 to 12 cycles were a sample-barcoded 5' primer and a J-beta primer mix. TCRdb redid the calling of the 5' RACE reads with MiXCR, one entry per CDR3 protein. The sample carries some 560,000 distinct CDR3 sequences, about 29% recorded once. The same data also contributed to another study, on T cells of mothers and their children.

The material sequenced was blood. The receptors derive from a boy aged 2 to 10 in good health.

With respect to this clonotype: One base away lies a much larger clone, so this may be a sequencing read error. The chain recombines TRBV9 with TRBJ2-5, with D possibly being TRBD2 (5 bases). Trimming took 0 bases from V and 7 from J, leaving 7 bases between them. CDR1 and CDR2 from the germline V gene are SGDLS and YYNGEE. The CDR3 covers 12 residues. CDR3 nucleotide sequence: TGTGCCAGCAGCGTAGATGAGGGGACCCAGTACTTC. Translating it yields CASSVDEGTQYF.

This clonotype occurred a few times. The chain carries TRBV13 and TRBJ2-5, with D tentatively TRBD2 (5 bases). V gave up 0 bases and J gave up 11 bases, with 13 bases separating them. Germline CDR1 and CDR2: PRHDT and FYEKMQ (reference sequence). The CDR3 is 13 amino acids. CDR3 sequence reads: CASSLGSTREQYF. The CDR3 region has the DNA TGTGCCAGCAGCTTAGGATCTACGAGGGAGCAGTACTTC.

The rearrangement uses TRBV4-3 and TRBJ2-2, with TRBD1 matching 7 bases. The germline CDR1 and CDR2 sequences are LGHNA and YSLEER. V was pared by 4 bases and J by 3 bases, with 8 bases of the junction left unmatched. The CDR3 has 16 residues. The CDR3 coding sequence is TGCGCCAGCAGCCCCACCGGGACAGAATACACCGGGGAGCTGTTTTTT. Translation gives CASSPTGTEYTGELFF.

The chain uses TRBV12-3 or TRBV12-4 and TRBJ1-2; a possible D gene is TRBD1 (5 bases). This CDR3 region has 15 residues. The V end lost 6 bases, the J end lost 5 bases, and 19 bases lay between the germline ends. The CDR3 is CASRLGGRAGYGYTF. In DNA form, the CDR3 reads TGTGCCAGCAGACTCGGAGGCAGGGCGGGGTATGGCTACACCTTC.

This clonotype has just a few counts. The chain combines TRBV12-3 or TRBV12-4 with TRBJ2-5; TRBD1 matches 8 bases. V was clipped by 6 bases and J by 1 base; unmatched bases: 7. This CDR3 region has 15 residues. CDR3 nucleotide sequence: TGTGCCAGCAGCCAACAGGGGGTTGTCCAAGAGACCCAGTACTTC. Amino acids: CASSQQGVVQETQYF.

The chain uses TRBV7-2 and TRBJ2-3; 9 nucleotides align to TRBD1. From germline, CDR1 is SGHTA and CDR2 FQGNSA. V shed 5 bases and J 8 bases; nucleotides not matched to a gene: 5. The CDR3 covers 13 residues. The CDR3 DNA sequence: TGTGCCAGCAGCCTTCGGACAGGGGCTACGCAGTATTTT. It translates to CASSLRTGATQYF.